A single sample gave rise to the 30 T cell receptor beta chains below, sequenced in a study of blood T cell repertoires in COVID-19. Method: immunoSEQ multiplex PCR; TCRdb's copy keeps in-frame clones and lacks some. The repertoire includes about 320,000 clones, 85% of them detected once, and over 1.5% sits in the top ten. The sample comprised PBMCs or T cells enriched from blood (not recorded which). These receptors all come from a woman aged 30 to 39 who had been exposed to COVID-19.

With respect to this clone: At one end the junction does not follow the germline gene, possibly because of a read error. The chain links TRBV7-7 to TRBJ2-2, with 7 bases lining up with TRBD2. Germline CDR1 and CDR2: SSHAT and FNYEAQ (reference sequence). This CDR3 spans 16 amino acids. For the CDR3, the DNA is TGTGCTAGCAGCAACACCGGGACTACGAACACCGGGGAGCTGTTTTTT. It specifies CASSNTGTTNTGELFF.

The rearrangement links TRBV11-3 to TRBJ2-7, with a tentative D call TRBD2 (6 bases). Germline lookup yields CDR1 SGHNT and CDR2 YENEEA. This CDR3 is built from 14 residues. The germline V and J ends were trimmed by 2 bases and 0 bases, with 8 bases remaining between them. CDR3 coding DNA: TGTGCCAGCAGCTTACTAGCGACCTCCTACGAGCAGTACTTC. Translated, it gives CASSLLATSYEQYF. Drawing the rest from reference TRBV11-3 and TRBJ2-7, the complete variable domain is EAGVVQSPRYKIIEKKQPVAFWCNPISGHNTLYWYLQNLGQGPELLIRYENEEAVDDSQLPKDRFSAERLKGVDSTLKIQPAELGDSAVYLCASSLLATSYEQYFGPGTRLTVT.

The rearrangement joins TRBV3-1 (or the pseudogene TRBV3-2) to TRBJ2-7; D might be TRBD2 (6 bases). V was cut by 0 bases and J by 4 bases, with 13 bases left in between. CDR3 length: 15 amino acids. Germline values: CDR1 LGHDT, CDR2 YNNKEL (reference sequence). The DNA of the CDR3 is TGTGCCAGCAGCCAAGAGTTAGGTAGCGGTTACGAGCAGTACTTC. It codes for CASSQELGSGYEQYF.

The chain couples TRBV28 to TRBJ1-1; 9 bases match TRBD1. After removal of 6 bases from V and 11 bases from J, the junction contained 4 bases not matched to a gene. Germline-derived CDR1 and CDR2 are MDHEN and SYDVKM. The CDR3 is 11 residues long. The CDR3 coding sequence is TGTGCCAGCAGGACCGGACAGGGGGCTTTCTTT. It codes for CASRTGQGAFF.

J is TRBJ2-1 and V is TRBV5-4; maybe TRBD1 (6 bases). The CDR3 runs to 14 residues. Germline-derived CDR1 and CDR2 are SGHNT and YYREEE (reference sequence). The ends were cut back, 6 bases at V and 3 bases at J, with 13 bases in the middle. CDR3 residues: CASTRTANYNEQFF. DNA for the CDR3: TGTGCCAGCACCCGGACAGCTAACTACAATGAGCAGTTCTTC.

The rearrangement links TRBV3-1 (or the pseudogene TRBV3-2) to TRBJ2-5; D unresolved. The V and J ends lost 1 base and 4 bases respectively, with 4 bases between them. CDR1 LGHDT and CDR2 YNNKEL come from the germline V gene (reference sequence). This CDR3 has 12 residues. CDR3 DNA: TGTGCCAGCAGCCAAGCCCGAGAGACCCAGTACTTC. Encoded protein: CASSQARETQYF.

DNA for the CDR3: TGTGCCAGCAGGGGGGACAGGTTTAACCCAAGCTCTGGAAACACCATATATTTT. Protein product: CASRGDRFNPSSGNTIYF. This chain connects TRBV28 to TRBJ1-3; the match to TRBD1 covers 8 bases. The CDR3 extends over 18 amino acids. Germline assignment: CDR1 MDHEN and CDR2 SYDVKM. Trimming removed 6 bases from V and 0 bases from J; junction bases left unmatched: 13.

This clone was recorded once. V and J are TRBV7-2 and TRBJ2-5; D perhaps matches TRBD2 (5 bases). The CDR3 has 14 amino acids. The V end was cut by 5 bases, the J end by 5 bases, with 15 bases between. Looked up from germline, CDR1 is SGHTA and CDR2 is FQGNSA. CDR3 nucleotides: TGTGCCAGCAGCCGGACTGGTCTGAGGGAGACCCAGTACTTC. Translated, it gives CASSRTGLRETQYF.

V is TRBV9 and J is TRBJ2-7, with D unresolved. With 4 bases removed from V and 4 bases from J, the gap between germline ends came to 6 bases. Germline V gives CDR1 SGDLS, CDR2 YYNGEE. This CDR3 comprises 11 residues. The CDR3 spells CASSPGYEQYF. CDR3 bases: TGTGCCAGCAGCCCCGGGTACGAGCAGTACTTC.

CDR3 protein: CASSETLYGYTF. Written as DNA, the CDR3 is TGTGCCAGCAGTGAAACCCTATATGGCTACACCTTC. The chain recombines TRBV6-1 with TRBJ1-2; D gene unclear. With 2 bases removed from V and 5 bases from J, the gap between germline ends came to 6 bases. Germline V gene data show CDR1 as MNHNS and CDR2 as SASEGT. The length of the CDR3 is 12 residues.

This sequence joins TRBV5-1 and TRBJ1-2; D possibly corresponds to TRBD1 (6 bases). The CDR3 contains 16 residues. V was cut by 1 base and J by 2 bases, with 15 bases left in between. Germline V lookup: CDR1 SGHRS, CDR2 YFSETQ. The chain's CDR3 is CASSLTHRTDNYGYTF. The CDR3 DNA reads as TGCGCCAGCAGCTTGACTCATAGGACAGACAACTATGGCTACACCTTC.

This rearrangement joins TRBV27 to TRBJ1-6; no clear D. V was shortened by 7 bases and J by 8 bases, with 12 bases between the two germline ends. Germline values: CDR1 MNHEY, CDR2 SMNVEV (reference sequence). The CDR3 consists of 13 residues. This CDR3 reads CASKVRRDSPLHF. The DNA for the CDR3 is TGTGCCAGCAAAGTACGGAGGGATTCACCCCTCCACTTT.

CDR3 coding DNA: TGTGCCTGGAGTCTAGAATATCTCTCCGAGCAGTACTTC. Translation: CAWSLEYLSEQYF. The chain is built from TRBV30 and TRBJ2-7; D gene ambiguous. CDR3 length equals 13 residues. The germline gives CDR1 GTSNPN, CDR2 SVGIG (reference sequence). Trimming took off 2 bases at V and 6 bases at J, with 14 bases between the two ends. The full variable domain, in which reference TRBV30 and TRBJ2-7 provide the parts outside the CDR3, is SQTIHQWPATLVQPVGSPLSLECTVEGTSNPNLYWYRQAAGRGLQLLFYSVGIGQISSEVPQNLSASRPQDRQFILSSKKLLLSDSGFYLCAWSLEYLSEQYFGPGTRLTVT.

CDR3 in DNA: TGTGCCAGCAACAAAGAACAGGGGGCGTGGGGTGGCTACACCTTC. Translation: CASNKEQGAWGGYTF. The V and J genes are TRBV5-5 and TRBJ1-2; 9 bases align to TRBD1. Losses at the gene ends were 6 bases for V and 7 bases for J; bases not matched to a gene: 13. This CDR3 comprises 15 residues. Germline-derived CDR1 and CDR2 are SGHKS and YYEKEE (reference sequence).

A few counts support this clone. This chain uses TRBV10-2 with TRBJ2-3; tentatively, D is TRBD1 (6 bases). Deletions cut 0 bases from V and 0 bases from J, with 13 bases between. Germline V gene lookup returns CDR1 WSHSY and CDR2 SAAADI. This CDR3 is 17 amino acids long. The CDR3 spells CASSESGWGPSTDTQYF. DNA of the CDR3: TGCGCCAGCAGTGAGTCAGGTTGGGGGCCCAGCACAGATACGCAGTATTTT.

This clone was detected a few times. The gene calls are TRBV5-8 and TRBJ2-1; weak D call: TRBD1 (6 bases). This CDR3 spans 13 amino acids. Trimming shortened V by 4 bases and J by 8 bases, and 13 bases separated the two germline ends. Germline lookup yields CDR1 SGHTS and CDR2 YDEGEE. The CDR3 nucleotides are TGTGCCAGCAGCCGCCAACAGGGATATGAGCAGTTCTTC. It translates to CASSRQQGYEQFF.

V and J are TRBV4-2 and TRBJ1-6; D is perhaps TRBD1 (5 bases). This CDR3 spans 15 amino acids. Looked up from germline, CDR1 is LGHNA and CDR2 is YNFKEQ. Trimming removed 5 bases from V and 7 bases from J, with 15 bases in between. CDR3 sequence (DNA): TGTGCCAGCAGCGTTCCGGGGACTGCAAATTCACCCCTCCACTTT. Translating gives CASSVPGTANSPLHF.

The chain links TRBV2 to TRBJ2-1; possibly TRBD2 for D (5 bases). This CDR3 is 13 amino acids long. Trimming took off 4 bases at V and 10 bases at J, with 14 bases between the two ends. CDR1 is SNHLY, CDR2 FYNNEI, per germline. CDR3: CASSGELGIEQFF. The CDR3 nucleotides read TGTGCCAGCAGTGGGGAGCTAGGAATCGAGCAGTTCTTC.

In this sample, this clone turned up once. The rearrangement joins TRBV19 to TRBJ2-5; no reliable D call. The CDR3 covers 14 residues. Germline V lookup: CDR1 LNHDA, CDR2 SQIVND (reference sequence). Trimming took off 6 bases at V and 5 bases at J, with 16 bases between the two ends. CDR3 bases: TGTGCCAGTAGCACTCGACAAGGATCGGAGACCCAGTACTTC. It yields the protein CASSTRQGSETQYF.

This clone was found once. The chain couples TRBV29-1 to TRBJ1-2; 9 bases are shared with TRBD1. Losses at the gene ends were 5 bases for V and 4 bases for J; bases not matched to a gene: 8. The CDR3 is 14 residues long. CDR1 and CDR2 from the germline V gene are SQVTM and ANQGSEA. The CDR3 protein is CSVSRQGESYGYTF. In nucleotides, the CDR3 is TGCAGCGTTAGCAGACAGGGGGAGAGCTATGGCTACACCTTC.

The chain links TRBV5-6 to TRBJ2-1; the D gene is possibly TRBD1 (5 bases). The ends were cut back, 1 base at V and 5 bases at J, with 13 bases in the middle. Per germline, CDR1 SGHDT and CDR2 YYEEEE. This CDR3 has 15 residues. The DNA of the CDR3 is TGTGCCAGCAGCTTGTTAGGGGATGGAAACAATGAGCAGTTCTTC. It is translated as CASSLLGDGNNEQFF. Filled out from reference TRBV5-6 and TRBJ2-1, the complete variable domain reads DAGVTQSPTHLIKTRGQQVTLRCSPKSGHDTVSWYQQALGQGPQFIFQYYEEEERQRGNFPDRFSGHQFPNYSSELNVNALLLGDSALYLCASSLLGDGNNEQFFGPGTRLTVL.

The genes are TRBV2 and TRBJ1-5; tentatively, D is TRBD1 (5 bases). CDR1 is SNHLY, CDR2 FYNNEI, per germline. This CDR3 has 13 amino acids. V was trimmed by 1 base and J by 8 bases, leaving 9 bases between them. CDR3 region: CASSEGGLEPQHF. In nucleotides, the CDR3 is TGTGCCAGCAGTGAAGGGGGCCTGGAGCCCCAGCATTTT.

This rearrangement joins TRBV5-1 to TRBJ2-2; 7 bases agree with TRBD1. CDR1 SGHRS and CDR2 YFSETQ come from the germline V gene. J was trimmed by 4 bases and V by 6 bases; bases with no gene match: 12. CDR3 size: 16 residues. CDR3 nucleotide sequence: TGCGCCAGCAACAGGGGTGACAGTTTGGCCACCGGGGAGCTGTTTTTT. Its translation is CASNRGDSLATGELFF.

In this sample, this clone turned up once. The V call is TRBV7-2, the J call TRBJ1-6; D possibly corresponds to TRBD1 (5 bases). The CDR3 is 15 residues long. Germline V gene data show CDR1 as SGHTA and CDR2 as FQGNSA. V was shortened by 5 bases and J by 7 bases, with 15 bases between the two germline ends. CDR3 nucleotide sequence: TGTGCCAGCAGCCCGGGACTCGGAGAAAATTCACCCCTCCACTTT. Protein sequence: CASSPGLGENSPLHF.

This clone was counted a few times. The chain carries TRBV28 and TRBJ1-3, with a weak D call TRBD1 (5 bases). Trimming removed 7 bases from V and 2 bases from J, with 12 bases in between. Per germline, CDR1 MDHEN and CDR2 SYDVKM. The CDR3 spans 14 residues. The DNA for the CDR3 is TGTGCCAGCACCCCCGGGGGTGCTGGAAACACCATATATTTT. Translating it yields CASTPGGAGNTIYF.

With regard to this clone: Other nucleotide sequences in the sample specify the same CDR3. The gene calls are TRBV28 and TRBJ1-4; weak D call: TRBD1 (6 bases). Germline CDR1 and CDR2: MDHEN and SYDVKM. V gave up 6 bases and J gave up 8 bases, with 10 bases separating them. This CDR3 has 12 residues. The CDR3 is CASRTGYEKLFF. Here the CDR3 DNA reads TGTGCCAGCAGAACAGGGTACGAAAAACTGTTTTTT.

The rearrangement uses TRBV5-1 and TRBJ2-5; D might be TRBD2 (5 bases). The CDR3 has 15 amino acids. V was shortened by 4 bases and J by 0 bases, with 13 bases between the two germline ends. Germline CDR1 is SGHRS and CDR2 is YFSETQ. The CDR3 DNA is TGCGCCAGCAGCCCAGCCGGGGAGTACCAAGAGACCCAGTACTTC. This translates into CASSPAGEYQETQYF.

In its sample, this clone was seen once. This chain joins TRBV28 and TRBJ1-5; 8 bases line up with TRBD1. V shed 1 base and J 5 bases; nucleotides not matched to a gene: 10. Germline V lookup: CDR1 MDHEN, CDR2 SYDVKM. The CDR3 is 17 residues long. Written as DNA, the CDR3 is TGTGCCAGCAGTTTATATTTGGGACCGACAGGGGATCAGCCCCAGCATTTT. Translation gives CASSLYLGPTGDQPQHF.

This clone was recorded once. The chain links TRBV6-2 or TRBV6-3 to TRBJ1-6, with TRBD1 as a possible D gene (5 bases). The CDR3 has 15 amino acids. Trimming left V 4 bases short and J 10 bases short, with 17 bases between. Germline CDR1 reads MNHEY; CDR2 reads SVGEGT. CDR3 sequence (DNA): TGTGCCAGCAGTTTCTATGGGGCCGCTGGATCACCCCTCCACTTT. Protein product: CASSFYGAAGSPLHF.

The chain combines TRBV7-2 with TRBJ2-7, with 11 positions matching TRBD2. This CDR3 region has 15 residues. Germline V gives CDR1 SGHTA, CDR2 FQGNSA. The J segment lost 3 bases and the V segment lost 1 base, leaving 2 bases of the junction unmatched. The CDR3 coding sequence is TGTGCCAGCAGCTTAGGACTAGCGGGGAACTACGAGCAGTACTTC. This translates into CASSLGLAGNYEQYF.